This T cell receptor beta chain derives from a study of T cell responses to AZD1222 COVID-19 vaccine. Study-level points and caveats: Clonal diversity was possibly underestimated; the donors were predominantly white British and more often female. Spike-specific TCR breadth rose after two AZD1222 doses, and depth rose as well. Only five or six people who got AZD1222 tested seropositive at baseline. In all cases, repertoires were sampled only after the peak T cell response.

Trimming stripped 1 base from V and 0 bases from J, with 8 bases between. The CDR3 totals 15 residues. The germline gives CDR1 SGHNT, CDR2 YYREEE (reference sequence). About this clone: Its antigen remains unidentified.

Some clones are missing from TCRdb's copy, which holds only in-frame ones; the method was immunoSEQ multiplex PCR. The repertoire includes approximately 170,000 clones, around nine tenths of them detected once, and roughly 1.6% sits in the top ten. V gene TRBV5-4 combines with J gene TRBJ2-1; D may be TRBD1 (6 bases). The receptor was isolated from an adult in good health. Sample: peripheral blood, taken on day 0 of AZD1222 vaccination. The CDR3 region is CASSLRGSSYNEQFF. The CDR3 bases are TGTGCCAGCAGCTTGAGGGGGAGCTCCTACAATGAGCAGTTCTTC.